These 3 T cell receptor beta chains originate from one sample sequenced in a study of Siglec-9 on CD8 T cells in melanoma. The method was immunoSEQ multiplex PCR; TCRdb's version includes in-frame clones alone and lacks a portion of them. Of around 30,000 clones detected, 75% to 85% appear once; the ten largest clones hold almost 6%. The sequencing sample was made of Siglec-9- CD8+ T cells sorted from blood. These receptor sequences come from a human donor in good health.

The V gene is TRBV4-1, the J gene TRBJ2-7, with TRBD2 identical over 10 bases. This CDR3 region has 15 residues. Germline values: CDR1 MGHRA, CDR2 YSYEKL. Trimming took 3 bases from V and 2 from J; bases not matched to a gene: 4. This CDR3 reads CASSHLSGGAYEQYF. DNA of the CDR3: TGCGCCAGCAGCCATTTGAGCGGGGGGGCCTACGAGCAGTACTTC.

This CDR3 is CASSRTSGDYEQYF. The CDR3 DNA sequence: TGTGCCAGCAGCCGGACTAGCGGGGACTACGAGCAGTACTTC. V and J are TRBV5-4 and TRBJ2-7; TRBD2 matches at 12 bases. Germline V CDR1 and CDR2: SGHNT, YYREEE (reference sequence). This CDR3 comprises 14 residues. Trimming cost V 4 bases and J 3 bases; bases outside gene matches: 2.

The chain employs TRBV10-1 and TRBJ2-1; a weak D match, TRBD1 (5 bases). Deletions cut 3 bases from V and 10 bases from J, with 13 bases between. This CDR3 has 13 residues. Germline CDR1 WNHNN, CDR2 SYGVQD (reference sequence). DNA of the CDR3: TGCGCCAGCAGTGAAGGGGCCAAGACGGAGCAGTTCTTC. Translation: CASSEGAKTEQFF.